Listed here are 15 T cell receptor beta chains from one sample, sequenced in a study of T cell repertoires in cytomegalovirus infection (dated by TCRdb to the late 2010s). What these receptors recognize is not known. What the treatment or condition label conveys for this sample: in vitro stimulation with specific CMV peptide epitopes to enrich CMV-specific T cells. The sequencer was an Illumina HiSeq 1500. In TCRdb, the public reads were trimmed at Q25 with fastp and aligned with MiXCR, with productive beta chains retained. Each record represents a unique CDR3 protein, reported with the most common genes and DNA among its rows. In all, the sample holds some 920,000 distinct CDR3 sequences, and around 31% of those were seen once. The ten largest make up about 14% of the sample. The starting material was cultured CD8+ T cells from PBMCs, obtained from culture after CMV antigen stimulation. All receptors derive from a human donor in good health (CMV status not recorded). Some clones in this sample may be carry-over from other donors' samples.

This clonotype was observed at least ten times. The chain carries TRBV2 and TRBJ1-5; the D is unclear. Between the trimmed V and J ends, which lost 4 bases and 5 bases, there was a span of 12 bases. The CDR3 loop spans 14 amino acids. Germline V gene sequence: CDR1 SNHLY, CDR2 FYNNEI. CDR3 DNA: TGTGCCAGCAGTGCCCGGACCCCCTATCAGCCCCAGCATTTT. The encoded protein is CASSARTPYQPQHF.

For this clonotype: One junction end does not reproduce the germline sequence, and a read error may be involved. V and J are TRBV7-6 and TRBJ2-7; 7 bases agree with TRBD1. Germline V gene lookup returns CDR1 SGHVS and CDR2 FNYEAQ. This CDR3 is 13 amino acids long. The CDR3 nucleotides are TGTGCCAGCAGCAACTCAGACAGGGCGGTGCAGAACTTC. Its translation is CASSNSDRAVQNF.

The table lists this clonotype with a few counts. The chain recombines TRBV12-3 or TRBV12-4 with TRBJ2-7; a weak D match, TRBD1 (5 bases). The length of the CDR3 is 14 residues. Trimming stripped 2 bases from V and 5 bases from J, with 13 bases between. CDR3 DNA: TGTGCCAGCAGTTTAAGTAGGGGTCACCACGAGCAGTACTTC. It translates to CASSLSRGHHEQYF.

This clonotype was observed many times. The chain carries TRBV7-2 and TRBJ2-7; D uncertain. The CDR3 covers 13 residues. Per germline, CDR1 SGHTA and CDR2 FQGNSA. Trimming removed 1 base at V and 3 bases at J, with 7 bases between. CDR3 in amino acids: CASSLVRVYEQYF. In DNA, the CDR3 is TGTGCCAGCAGCTTAGTTAGGGTCTACGAGCAGTACTTC.

This clonotype was detected only once. The chain has TRBV15 and TRBJ1-2, with 8 bases that match TRBD1. V lost 0 bases to trimming and J lost 4 bases; unmatched junction nucleotides: 7. Germline-derived CDR1 and CDR2 are LNHNV and YYDKDF (reference sequence). This CDR3 has 16 amino acids. CDR3 coding DNA: TGTGCCACCAGCAGAGATAAAGGGACAGGCTTCTATGGCTACACCTTC. Protein product: CATSRDKGTGFYGYTF.

The CDR3 loop reads CASSTQGPNTEAFF. The CDR3 bases are TGTGCCAGCAGCACACAGGGACCGAACACTGAAGCTTTCTTT. The chain is built from TRBV12-3 or TRBV12-4 and TRBJ1-1; D is possibly TRBD1 (6 bases). Trimming stripped 6 bases from V and 1 base from J, with 12 bases between. The CDR3 length is 14 residues.

This clonotype was picked up a small number of times. This chain uses TRBV4-1 with TRBJ2-2; the D gene is possibly TRBD1 (6 bases). V was shortened by 4 bases and J by 7 bases, with 10 bases between the two germline ends. Germline CDR1 and CDR2: MGHRA and YSYEKL. The CDR3 length is 13 residues. CDR3 region: CASSPPGVGELFF. CDR3 DNA sequence: TGCGCCAGCAGCCCCCCAGGGGTCGGGGAGCTGTTTTTT.

This clonotype has just a few counts. This sequence joins TRBV10-3 and TRBJ2-7; 7 bases match TRBD2. Germline values: CDR1 ENHRY, CDR2 SYGVKD. The trim removed 2 bases at V and 6 bases at J, leaving 7 bases unmatched. The CDR3 is 14 residues long. CDR3 nucleotide sequence: TGTGCCATCAGTGAGGGGGACTACCTACGCGAGCAGTACTTC. Translation gives CAISEGDYLREQYF.

This clonotype has just a few counts. The rearrangement links TRBV15 to TRBJ2-7; 9 bases align to TRBD1. Trimming cost V 0 bases and J 3 bases; bases outside gene matches: 3. Germline CDR1 reads LNHNV; CDR2 reads YYDKDF (reference sequence). The CDR3 loop spans 15 amino acids. The CDR3 coding sequence is TGTGCCACCAGCAGAGATCCGGACAGGGGCTACGAGCAGTACTTC. Amino acid sequence: CATSRDPDRGYEQYF.

The CDR3 sequence: CAISRDSGEAFF. In DNA form, the CDR3 reads TGTGCCATCAGTAGGGACAGCGGAGAAGCTTTCTTT. The chain has TRBV10-3 and TRBJ1-1; 7 bases are a match to TRBD1. This CDR3 is built from 12 residues. The junction had 5 bases not matched to a gene; V was cut back by 5 bases and J by 8 bases. Germline CDR1 and CDR2: ENHRY and SYGVKD.

This clonotype was counted a few times. The rearrangement links TRBV19 to TRBJ2-2, with D unresolved. V was trimmed by 7 bases and J by 1 base, leaving 13 bases between them. CDR1 LNHDA and CDR2 SQIVND come from the germline V gene (reference sequence). This CDR3 is 15 amino acids long. The CDR3 nucleotides read TGTGCCAGTACCCCCAGCCTTAGGAACACCGGGGAGCTGTTTTTT. Translated: CASTPSLRNTGELFF.

The table lists this clonotype with many counts. CDR3 nucleotide sequence: TGTGCCAGCAGCTTAGGACCCATCGGGCGCGAGCAGTACGTC. This codes for CASSLGPIGREQYV. The rearrangement joins TRBV7-2 to TRBJ2-7; D not certain. Germline V gene sequence: CDR1 SGHTA, CDR2 FQGNSA. Trimming took off 1 base at V and 6 bases at J, with 13 bases between the two ends. This CDR3 is 14 amino acids long.

With regard to this clonotype: The junction shows a germline mismatch at one end, possibly a read error. The CDR3 here is CASSLGGQGSADTQYF. As DNA, the CDR3 is TGTGCTAGCAGCTTAGGGGGACAGGGGAGCGCAGATACGCAGTATTTT. This chain joins TRBV7-6 and TRBJ2-3; 10 positions match TRBD1. CDR1 is SGHVS and CDR2 is FNYEAQ in the germline V gene. This CDR3 is 16 amino acids long.

The chain recombines TRBV7-3 with TRBJ2-1; the match to TRBD2 covers 9 bases. CDR3 length: 18 amino acids. From germline, CDR1 is SGHTA and CDR2 FQGTGA. The junction had 10 bases not matched to a gene; V was cut back by 4 bases and J by 0 bases. The CDR3 here is CASSSRRRTSDSYNEQFF. CDR3 nucleotides: TGTGCCAGCAGCTCCAGGAGAAGGACTAGCGACTCCTACAATGAGCAGTTCTTC.

This chain connects TRBV2 to TRBJ1-1, with D hard to call. V was shortened by 6 bases and J by 0 bases, with 14 bases between the two germline ends. CDR1 is SNHLY, CDR2 FYNNEI, per germline. The CDR3 length is 15 residues. The CDR3 DNA is TGTGCCAGCAGGAGATCACAATTCCTGAACACTGAAGCTTTCTTT. Amino acid sequence: CASRRSQFLNTEAFF.